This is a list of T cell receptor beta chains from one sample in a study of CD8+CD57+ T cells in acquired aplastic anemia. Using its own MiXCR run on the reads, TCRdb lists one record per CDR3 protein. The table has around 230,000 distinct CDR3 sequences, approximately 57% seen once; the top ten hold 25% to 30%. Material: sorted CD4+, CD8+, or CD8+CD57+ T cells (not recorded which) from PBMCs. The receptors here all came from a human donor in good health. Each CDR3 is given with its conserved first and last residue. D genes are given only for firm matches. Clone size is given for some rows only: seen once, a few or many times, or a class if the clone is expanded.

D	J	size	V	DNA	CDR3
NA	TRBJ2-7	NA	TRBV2	TGTGCCAGCAGTGCATGGTCTCAGGGCGGCTCCTACGAGCAGTACTTC	CASSAWSQGGSYEQYF
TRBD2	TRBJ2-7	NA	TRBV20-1	TGCAGTGCTATCGAAAGACTAGCCGCCGAGCAGTACTTC	CSAIERLAAEQYF
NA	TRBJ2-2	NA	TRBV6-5	TGTGCCAGCAGCCTGGACAGCCCCACAACCCCGAACACCGGGGAGCTGTTTTTT	CASSLDSPTTPNTGELFF
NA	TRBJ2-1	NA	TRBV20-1	TGCAGTGCTAGAGATCTTACTGAGCAGTTCTTC	CSARDLTEQFF
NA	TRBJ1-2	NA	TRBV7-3	TGTGCCAGCAGCTTAGAAGGGGCTGGGGCAGCTGGCTACACCTTC	CASSLEGAGAAGYTF
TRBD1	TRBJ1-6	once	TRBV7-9	TGTGCCAGCAGCCAACCGACAGGGAGCTCCTATAATTCACCCCTCCACTTT	CASSQPTGSSYNSPLHF
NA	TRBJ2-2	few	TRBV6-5	TGTGCCAGCTTCCTCCATGAGAACACCGGGGAGCTGTTTTTT	CASFLHENTGELFF
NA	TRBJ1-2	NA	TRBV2	TGTGCCAGCAGTGCGGACCTTTTACAGGGCCGGGGTGGCTACACCTTC	CASSADLLQGRGGYTF
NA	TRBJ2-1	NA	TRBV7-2	TGTGCCAGCAGCCCCACTAGCAGCTCCTACAATGAGCAGTTCTTC	CASSPTSSSYNEQFF
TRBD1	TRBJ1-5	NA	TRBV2	TGTGCCAGCAGTCCGGACAGGGTTCTTCCTATCAATCAGCCCCAGCATTTT	CASSPDRVLPINQPQHF
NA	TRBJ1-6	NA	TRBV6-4	TGTGCCAGCAGTCGGGAATCGGGTTCACCCCTCCACTTT	CASSRESGSPLHF
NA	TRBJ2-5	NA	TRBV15	TGTGCCACCAGCAGAGATTCAGGCCAAGAGACCCAGTACTTC	CATSRDSGQETQYF
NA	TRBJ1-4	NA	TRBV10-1	TGCGCCAGCAGATCAACTAATGAAAAACTGTTTTTT	CASRSTNEKLFF
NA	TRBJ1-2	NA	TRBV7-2	TGTGCCAGCAGCTTAGTATACAGGGCAGACAATGGCTACACCTTC	CASSLVYRADNGYTF
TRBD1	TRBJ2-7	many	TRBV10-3	TGTGCCATCACCTCAGGGGGCTCTGAGGGAGAGCAGTACTTC	CAITSGGSEGEQYF
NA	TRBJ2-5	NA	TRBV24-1	TGTGCCACCAGTGATGCCACGGGGGCCCAAGAGACCCAGTACTTC	CATSDATGAQETQYF
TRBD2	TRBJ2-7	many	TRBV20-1	TGCAGTGCTAGAGGGGAGCGGGGGGCCGAGGGGGAGCAGTACTTC	CSARGERGAEGEQYF
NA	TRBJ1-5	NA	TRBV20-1	TGCAGTGCTAGGGCATGTGGACAGCCCCAGCATTTT	CSARACGQPQHF
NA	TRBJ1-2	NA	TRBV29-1	TGCAGCGTCCCTGCTTTGGGACTCTATGGCTACACCTTC	CSVPALGLYGYTF
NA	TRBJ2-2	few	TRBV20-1	TGCAGTGCAAGGGGGGTGGGGGAGCTGTTTTTT	CSARGVGELFF
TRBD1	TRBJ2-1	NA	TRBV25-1	TGTGCCAGCAGTGACCCCCGGACAGGGGGATATGAGCAGTTCTTC	CASSDPRTGGYEQFF
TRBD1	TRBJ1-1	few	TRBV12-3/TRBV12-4	TGTGCCAGCAGTTGGGACAGGCAGAACACTGAAGCTTTCTTT	CASSWDRQNTEAFF
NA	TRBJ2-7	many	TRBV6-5	TGTGCCAGCAGGGAGGGACAGTTGAGCTCCTACGAGCAGTACTTC	CASREGQLSSYEQYF
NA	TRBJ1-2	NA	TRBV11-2	TGTGCCAGCAGCCCGATGGGGAACCTTGACTATGGCTACACCTTC	CASSPMGNLDYGYTF
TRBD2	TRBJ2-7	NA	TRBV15	TGTGCCACCAGCAGAGAACTAGCGGCCTACGAGCAGTACTTC	CATSRELAAYEQYF
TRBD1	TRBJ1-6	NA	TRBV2	TGTGCCAGCAGCTGGGACAGGGGAAGTTCACCCCTCCACTTT	CASSWDRGSSPLHF
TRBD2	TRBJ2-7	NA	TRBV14	TGTGCCAGCAGCCTTCTAGCGGGGGTCACCGAGCAGTACTTC	CASSLLAGVTEQYF
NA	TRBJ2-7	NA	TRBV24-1	TGTGCCACCAGTGATTCAGAAGAGCAGTACTTC	CATSDSEEQYF
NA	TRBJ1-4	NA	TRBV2	TGTGCCAGCAGCCCCATCCGCTGGGCGACAACTAATGAAAAACTGTTTTTT	CASSPIRWATTNEKLFF
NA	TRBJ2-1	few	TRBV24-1	TGTGCCACCAGTGATTGGGGGGCGAATGAGCAGTTCTTC	CATSDWGANEQFF
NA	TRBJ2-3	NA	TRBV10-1	TGCGCCAGCAGGGCGGGTACAGATACGCAGTATTTT	CASRAGTDTQYF
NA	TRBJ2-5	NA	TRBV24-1	TGTGCCACCAGTTTCGGAAACCAAGAGACCCAGTACTTC	CATSFGNQETQYF
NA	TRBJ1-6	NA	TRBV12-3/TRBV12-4	TGTGCCAGCAGCTTAGGGGAGAGATCCTATAATTCACCCCTCCACTTT	CASSLGERSYNSPLHF
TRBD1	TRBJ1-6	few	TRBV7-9	TGTGCCAGCAGCTTAGCTAAGATCGGACAGGGGGCGAATTCACCCCTCCACTTT	CASSLAKIGQGANSPLHF
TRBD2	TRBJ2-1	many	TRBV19	TGTGCCAGTAGTATAGGAGGCGGGGGGGCCTTTGAGCAGTTCTTC	CASSIGGGGAFEQFF
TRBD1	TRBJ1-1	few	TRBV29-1	TGCAGCGTTGAAAACAGGGGCACTGAAGCTTTCTTT	CSVENRGTEAFF
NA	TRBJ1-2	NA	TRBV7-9	TGTGCCAGCCTCTACGGGGCAGCTGGCTACACCTTC	CASLYGAAGYTF
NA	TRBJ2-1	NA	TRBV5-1	TGCGCCAGCATCGCCCCGGGGTCTAGTGCTAATGAGCAGTTCTTC	CASIAPGSSANEQFF
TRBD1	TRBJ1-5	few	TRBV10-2	TGCGCCAGCAGCTCCGGGACAGGGGTCAATCAGCCCCAGCATTTT	CASSSGTGVNQPQHF
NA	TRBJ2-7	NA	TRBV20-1	TGCAGTGCGGAAACAGGGCTAGCTGGCGAGCAGTACTTC	CSAETGLAGEQYF
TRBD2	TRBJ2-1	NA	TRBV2	TGTGCCAGCAGTGATAAGGGCGGGAGCTTATACAATGAGCAGTTCTTC	CASSDKGGSLYNEQFF
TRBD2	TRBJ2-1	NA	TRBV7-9	TGTGCCAGCGGCTCTAGCGGGGTTTCCTACAATGAGCAGTTCTTC	CASGSSGVSYNEQFF
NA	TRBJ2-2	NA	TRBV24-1	TGTGCCACCAGAGGGAACACCGGGGAGCTGTTTTTT	CATRGNTGELFF
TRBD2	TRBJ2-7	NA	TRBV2	TGTGCCAGCAGTGAAGGCGGGGGGCACTACGAGCAGTACTTC	CASSEGGGHYEQYF
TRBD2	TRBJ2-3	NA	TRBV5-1	TGCGCCAGCAGCTTATCGACTAGCGGGAGAGTGACGCAGTATTTT	CASSLSTSGRVTQYF
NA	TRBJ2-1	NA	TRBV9	TGTGCCAGCAGCACCAGGACCAATGAGCAGTTCTTC	CASSTRTNEQFF
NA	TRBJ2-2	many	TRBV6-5	TGTGCCAGCAGTTACCGATGGCTGGTGGGTTTGAACACCGGGGAGCTGTTTTTT	CASSYRWLVGLNTGELFF
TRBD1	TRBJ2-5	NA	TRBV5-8	TGTGCCAGCAGCTCGACAGGGGGGCAGACCCAGTACTTC	CASSSTGGQTQYF